The 22 T cell receptor beta chains in this list originate from one sample, sequenced in a study of OX40 agonist ivuxolimab in advanced cancers. The method was immunoSEQ multiplex PCR; TCRdb's version includes in-frame clones alone and lacks a portion of them. This table has some 90,000 clones, 91% appearing once. Material: CD4+ or CD8+ T cells sorted from blood, obtained in a trial of the OX40 agonist ivuxolimab. The receptors derive from an adult with an advanced solid tumor such as melanoma, head and neck, liver or kidney cancer.

The rearrangement uses TRBV21-1 and TRBJ2-7; no DNA check was done on the table's D call, TRBD2. TRBV21-1 is recorded as a pseudogene. This CDR3 contains 19 residues. CDR3 residues: CASSKVDRGTSGRGYEQYF. CDR3 sequence (DNA): TGTGCCAGCAGCAAAGTTGATCGCGGGACTAGCGGGAGAGGCTACGAGCAGTACTTC.

The chain has TRBV29-1 and TRBJ2-3; D is perhaps TRBD2 (5 bases). The CDR3 totals 12 residues. The ends were cut back, 7 bases at V and 0 bases at J, with 8 bases in the middle. The germline V gene encodes CDR1 SQVTM and CDR2 ANQGSEA. The CDR3 loop is CSGAGSTDTQYF. The CDR3 DNA reads as TGCAGCGGGGCGGGCAGCACAGATACGCAGTATTTT.

The chain is built from TRBV1 and TRBJ2-1; the table's D call TRBD2 went unverified against the DNA. TRBV1 is a listed pseudogene. CDR3 length: 18 residues. The CDR3, as DNA: TGCACCAGCAGACCTCTAGCGGGAGGGCCTTTCGGCCTTATAGGACAGTTCTTC. Residues: CTSRPLAGGPFGLIGQFF.

The chain employs TRBV27 and TRBJ2-2; 14 nucleotides match TRBD2. Germline assignment: CDR1 MNHEY and CDR2 SMNVEV (reference sequence). With 6 bases clipped from V and 4 bases from J, the junction kept 7 bases outside the gene matches. CDR3 length: 17 residues. The CDR3 here is CASSRTSGRMGTGELFF. The CDR3 region has the DNA TGTGCCAGCAGCCGGACTAGCGGGAGGATGGGCACCGGGGAGCTGTTTTTT.

This clone was counted a single time. The CDR3 region is CASSLVPSGSSGANVLTF. DNA of the CDR3: TGCGCCAGCAGCTTGGTTCCTAGCGGGAGCTCTGGGGCCAACGTCCTGACTTTC. The V call is TRBV5-1, the J call TRBJ2-6; 10 bases agree with TRBD2. Germline CDR1 reads SGHRS; CDR2 reads YFSETQ. J gave up 0 bases and V 0 bases, and 3 bases lay outside the gene matches. The CDR3 extends over 18 amino acids.

This clone was counted between two and nine times. The chain combines TRBV7-2 with TRBJ2-4; TRBD2 matches 8 bases. The CDR3 is made up of 15 amino acids. V was clipped by 3 bases and J by 1 base; unmatched bases: 2. Per the germline V gene, CDR1 is SGHTA and CDR2 is FQGNSA. The CDR3 DNA reads TGTGCCAGCAGCTTTAGCGGGACTGCCAAAAACATTCAGTACTTC. The encoded protein is CASSFSGTAKNIQYF.

The table lists this clone with a count of one. This chain joins TRBV5-1 and TRBJ2-2; 9 bases match TRBD1. V gave up 4 bases and J gave up 1 base; unmatched junction bases: 5. In germline, CDR1 is SGHRS, CDR2 YFSETQ. CDR3 length: 16 amino acids. CDR3 coding DNA: TGCGCCAGCAGCCCCGGGACAGGGAGGAACACCGGGGAGCTGTTTTTT. Translated, it gives CASSPGTGRNTGELFF.

The CDR3 DNA sequence: TGTGCCAGCAGCTGGCTTGGGGGCTCAGAGACCCAGTACTTC. It translates to CASSWLGGSETQYF. V gene TRBV6-5 combines with J gene TRBJ2-5; tentatively, D is TRBD1 (6 bases). The CDR3 extends over 14 amino acids. Trimming stripped 6 bases from V and 4 bases from J, with 15 bases between. The V gene's germline CDR1 is MNHEY and CDR2 SVGAGI.

The V gene is TRBV5-5, the J gene TRBJ1-4; 10 nucleotides match TRBD1. Losses at the gene ends were 4 bases for V and 7 bases for J; bases not matched to a gene: 7. The germline CDR1 and CDR2 sequences are SGHKS and YYEKEE (reference sequence). The CDR3 runs 15 residues. The CDR3 reads CASSPTGQGTEKLFF. The CDR3, as DNA: TGTGCCAGCAGCCCAACGGGACAGGGGACTGAAAAACTGTTTTTT.

The V and J genes are TRBV28 and TRBJ2-2; D is tentatively TRBD1 or TRBD2 (5 bases each). V gave up 10 bases and J gave up 5 bases, with 20 bases separating them. The CDR3 sequence is 15 residues long. Germline CDR1 is MDHEN and CDR2 is SYDVKM. CDR3 nucleotide sequence: TGTGCCACCATCCTCGGGGCCCTCGGGACCGGGGAGCTGTTTTTT. Translated: CATILGALGTGELFF.

A few counts support this clone. The genes are TRBV7-9 and TRBJ2-1, with unresolved D. The CDR3 spans 12 residues. Per the germline V gene, CDR1 is SEHNR and CDR2 is FQNEAQ (reference sequence). V dropped 2 bases and J dropped 6 bases, with 5 bases sitting between them. The CDR3 here is CASSLLTNEQFF. CDR3 DNA sequence: TGTGCCAGCAGCTTACTCACCAATGAGCAGTTCTTC.

The chain joins TRBV10-3 to TRBJ2-1, with D possibly being TRBD2 (5 bases). Trimming cost V 0 bases and J 0 bases, with 12 bases left between them. Germline V gives CDR1 ENHRY, CDR2 SYGVKD. This CDR3 contains 17 residues. For the CDR3, the DNA is TGTGCCATCAGTGAGTCAGGAGGCCTGAGCTCCTACAATGAGCAGTTCTTC. Encoded protein: CAISESGGLSSYNEQFF.

As to this clone: One junction end disagrees with the germline gene, perhaps due to a read error. The rearrangement joins TRBV5-3 to TRBJ1-2, with 9 positions matching TRBD1. TRBV5-3 is flagged as an ORF with uncertain function. The CDR3 has 13 amino acids. The CDR3 DNA is TGTGCCAGCAGCTTCTGGGACAGGGCCGGCTACACCTTC. Translation: CASSFWDRAGYTF.

This chain joins TRBV5-4 and TRBJ2-2; tentatively, D is TRBD1 or TRBD2 (6 bases each). The CDR3 loop spans 15 amino acids. The germline gives CDR1 SGHNT, CDR2 YYREEE (reference sequence). Trimming cost V 0 bases and J 5 bases, with 11 bases left between them. The CDR3 sequence is CASSLVGGRTGELFF. CDR3 in DNA: TGTGCCAGCAGCTTGGTTGGGGGGCGAACCGGGGAGCTGTTTTTT.

The chain carries TRBV6-5 and TRBJ1-4; a weak D match, TRBD1 (5 bases). The V and J ends lost 8 bases and 0 bases respectively, with 13 bases between them. There are 15 residues in the CDR3. CDR1 and CDR2 (germline): MNHEY, SVGAGI. CDR3 nucleotides: TGTGCCAGCCGGGGCGGAAAAGCAACTAATGAAAAACTGTTTTTT. It yields the protein CASRGGKATNEKLFF.

V and J are TRBV16 and TRBJ1-4; D ambiguous. Trimming cost V 1 base and J 1 base, with 10 bases left between them. The CDR3 extends over 16 amino acids. The germline V gene encodes CDR1 KGHSY and CDR2 FQNENV. CDR3 nucleotides: TGTGCCAGCAGCCAATATCGGTCCGGAACTAATGAAAAACTGTTTTTT. Its translation is CASSQYRSGTNEKLFF. Based on the CDR3 plus reference TRBV16 and TRBJ1-4, the full variable domain is GEEVAQTPKHLVRGEGQKAKLYCAPIKGHSYVFWYQQVLKNEFKFLISFQNENVFDETGMPKERFSAKCLPNSPCSLEIQATKLEDSAVYFCASSQYRSGTNEKLFFGSGTQLSVL.

The chain combines TRBV5-1 with TRBJ2-3, with unresolved D. The germline V gene encodes CDR1 SGHRS and CDR2 YFSETQ. The CDR3 is 13 amino acids. V was shortened by 5 bases and J by 2 bases, with 9 bases between the two germline ends. The CDR3 DNA reads TGCGCCAGCAGTGGTCAGACCACAGATACGCAGTATTTT. Translating it yields CASSGQTTDTQYF.

This chain uses TRBV21-1 with TRBJ2-3; TRBD2 was called by the table and not checked on the DNA. TRBV21-1 corresponds to a pseudogene. The CDR3 contains 18 residues. CDR3 nucleotide sequence: TGTGCCAGCAGCAAAGAAGAGTACGGACTAGTTTACACAGATACGCAGTATTTT. Its protein product is CASSKEEYGLVYTDTQYF.

V gene TRBV21-1 combines with J gene TRBJ2-5; the table's D call of TRBD2 was not tested on the DNA. TRBV21-1 is tagged as a pseudogene. The CDR3 covers 22 residues. The CDR3 sequence: CASSKRQQNCGTSGRDGETQYF. The CDR3 DNA reads TGTGCCAGCAGCAAACGGCAACAAAACTGCGGGACTAGCGGGAGGGATGGGGAGACCCAGTACTTC.

This clone was recorded once. V and J are TRBV5-5 and TRBJ1-1; tentative D call: TRBD1 (6 bases). Germline V gives CDR1 SGHKS, CDR2 YYEKEE (reference sequence). Trimming pared 4 bases from V and 4 bases from J, leaving 17 bases between. The CDR3 runs to 15 residues. As DNA, the CDR3 is TGTGCCAGCAGCGTAGGTGTACAGGGTTTCACTGAAGCTTTCTTT. Protein product: CASSVGVQGFTEAFF.

The genes are TRBV18 and TRBJ2-1; 9 nucleotides line up with TRBD2. The CDR3 has 16 residues. CDR1 and CDR2 from the germline V gene are KGHSH and LQKENI. V lost 1 base, J lost 3 bases, and 4 bases stayed unmatched. The CDR3 loop is CASSPRGAGGYNEQFF. CDR3 DNA sequence: TGTGCCAGCTCACCACGGGGAGCGGGAGGCTACAATGAGCAGTTCTTC.

V and J are TRBV18 and TRBJ2-3, with D maybe TRBD1 (6 bases). CDR1 and CDR2 (germline): KGHSH, LQKENI. V lost 6 bases and J lost 2, with 15 bases in between. The CDR3 has 15 residues. CDR3: CASSQQGHHTDTQYF. CDR3 nucleotide sequence: TGTGCCAGCTCTCAACAGGGTCACCACACAGATACGCAGTATTTT.